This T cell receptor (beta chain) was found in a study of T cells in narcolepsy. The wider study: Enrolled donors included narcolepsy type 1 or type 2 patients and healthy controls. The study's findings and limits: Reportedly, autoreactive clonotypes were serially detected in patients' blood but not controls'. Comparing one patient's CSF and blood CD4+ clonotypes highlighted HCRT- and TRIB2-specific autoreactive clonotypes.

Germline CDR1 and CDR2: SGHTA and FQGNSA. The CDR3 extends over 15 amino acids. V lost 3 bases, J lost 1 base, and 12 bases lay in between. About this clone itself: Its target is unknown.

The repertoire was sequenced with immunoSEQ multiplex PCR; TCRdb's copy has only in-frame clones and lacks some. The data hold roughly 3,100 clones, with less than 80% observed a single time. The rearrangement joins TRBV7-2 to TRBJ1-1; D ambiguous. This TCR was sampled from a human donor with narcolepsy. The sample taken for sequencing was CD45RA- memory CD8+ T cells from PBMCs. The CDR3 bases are TGTGCCAGCAGCTTTTCCGTCGCAAGGAACACTGAAGCTTTCTTT. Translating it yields CASSFSVARNTEAFF.